The subject of this entry is one T cell receptor (beta chain). Its antigen has not been determined. Base qualities were left out, and no much larger clone turns up one base away. Library preparation was by the immunoSEQ multiplex PCR assay. The multiplex PCR relied on a mix of 60 forward primers for TCR Vbeta segments and 13 reverse primers for TCR Jbeta segments. Amplification of the CDR3 region of rearranged TCR beta genes was performed with a multiplex PCR assay on genomic DNA. The amplified TCR beta libraries were sequenced on the Illumina HiSeq System as 87-base-pair reads. As for the original processing: A later analysis counted about 80 million unique TCR beta chains across the 666 repertoires, and around 12 million of these chains were shared by at least two donors. Raw reads were error-corrected and collapsed into unique sequences with a nearest-neighbor algorithm that merged closely related sequences to remove PCR and sequencing errors. To assign V, D and J gene segments, CDR3 sequences were aligned to IMGT reference sequences. For a sequence to be retained, a match of at least six nucleotides to both a V gene segment and a J gene segment was required. A rearrangement counted as productive if the CDR3 had no stop codons and remained in frame with V and J, and every other rearrangement counted as non-productive. CDR3 was defined by IMGT convention, running from the second conserved V-encoded cysteine to the conserved J-encoded phenylalanine. The earlier analysis of around 640 of the donors excluded sequences that lacked an unambiguous match to a single V gene segment. An earlier analysis of 500 to 700 of the donors classified V segments as functional when productive rearrangements were above 56.7% and as segregating when the standard deviation between donors was above 5%. To diagnose cytomegalovirus status from the catalog of TCR beta chain sequences, a statistical classification framework was built. In a later analysis, V and J genes were assigned by comparing TCR nucleotide sequences against IMGT/GENE-DB human TR gene sequences. The TCRdist pipeline was used in a later analysis to assign CDR3 sequences and most-parsimonious VDJ recombination scenarios. A later analysis defined each TCR beta chain by its CDR3 amino acid sequence plus V-gene family, and excluded reads lacking a unique V-gene family. To address suspected cross-contamination and a sequencing artifact, a later analysis removed roughly 580 highly shared, low-generation-probability nucleotide sequences. A later analysis calculated a clonal expansion index for each public chain from normalized within-repertoire ranks of inferred template counts. Generation probabilities in a later analysis came from a VDJ recombination model fitted to out-of-frame rearrangements, and those results were checked against IGoR. A later analysis scored TCR-TCR, TCR-HLA and TCR-CMV co-occurrence with hypergeometric tests, applying a repertoire-size bias correction to TCR pairs. In a later analysis, false discovery rates were estimated by permuting HLA or CMV assignments 20 times. A later analysis grouped co-occurring TCRs with DBSCAN, adding TCRdist sequence similarity when clustering within HLA-allele-positive subsets. Co-occurrence clustering excluded repertoires with fewer than 30,000 or more than 120,000 public chains, plus five with anomalous nucleotide sharing. What TCRdb holds here is the immuneACCESS table cut down to in-frame rearrangements. Part of the clones is not present; checked against another copy, under half of the missing clones reflect an unresolved V gene, and the others are unexplained. Clone size and the V and J calls come from that table; the DNA yielded D and trimming. Here the sample has about 140,000 clones; 77% occur a single time. The ten largest clones capture 3.5% to 5% of the sample.

This sample was taken from a study of cytomegalovirus exposure and HLA in healthy donors (dated by TCRdb to 2015 to 2018). As for the study more broadly: An earlier analysis of some 600 of the donors reported about 280 Gb of sequence data and roughly 120 million unique TCR beta sequences obtained from around 170 million T cells. All discovery cohort repertoires had been generated using a single sequencing platform. A later genetic analysis took genome-wide SNP genotypes for about 65% of the 666 donors and used that subset as a discovery cohort. Donor age, sex, ethnicity and CMV serostatus were collected together with the repertoire data. An early release that covered some 630 HLA-typed donors contained around 300 gigabases of sequencing data and 70 million to 100 million unique TCR sequences. Of the 398 genotyped donors, 70% to 90% were placed in the genetic ancestry cluster associated with self-reported Caucasian donors. The aim of the study was to test whether cataloging public T cell receptors could identify signatures of past pathogen exposure. Along with the roughly 670-subject first cohort, a separate validation cohort of about 110 different subjects was used. Typing coverage varied by locus: roughly 629-630 donors for A, B, C, DRB1 and DQB1; around 560 for DQA1; nearly 610 for DPA1; 450 to 480 for DPB1. Class I and class II HLA loci were covered by the typing at four-digit resolution. Among around 400 genotyped donors of the cohort, an average of roughly 230,000 unique TCR beta nucleotide sequences was sequenced per donor, of which roughly 17% were non-productive. An earlier analysis of around 640 of the donors used high-throughput TCR beta sequencing to judge whether each TCR beta V gene segment behaved as functional or pseudogenic. In the later analysis, no new phenotypic data were used to find candidate immune exposures; instead, reliance was placed on TCR beta sequences and their occurrence across donors. To study patterns of TCR occurrence, a later analysis re-analyzed previously published TCR beta repertoires from 700 or so donors and added high-resolution HLA genotyping. To predict cytomegalovirus infection status, the study combined high-throughput TCR immunosequencing, statistical association of individual TCRs with disease status, and machine learning. A few DR-DQ haplotypes were treated as single units for association and clustering because of strong linkage in the cohort. Using immunosequencing, the study profiled T cell repertoires from about 620 subjects and related those repertoires to cytomegalovirus serostatus.

The investigation overall reported the following: Several of the top co-occurrence clusters appeared to be linked to parvovirus B19, influenza, CMV and Epstein-Barr virus, according to a later analysis. An association between a missense DCLRE1C variant and V-gene and J-gene trimming of TCR beta chains was found in a later genetic analysis and replicated in an independent cohort. In a later analysis, about 17,000 TCR beta sequences were associated with specific HLA alleles at a false discovery rate of 0.05. This cohort had only TCR beta chains sequenced, and the lack of alpha or paired-chain data limited which features could be detected. In both the original and validation cohorts, the classifier was reported to diagnose cytomegalovirus status with high specificity and sensitivity. The earlier analysis of around 600 of the donors excluded some 15 rarely observed V segments, including chromosome 9 orphons, because counts were too low. Because HLA typing was unavailable for some donors at each locus, only the typed subset was used in association tests. In a later analysis, HLA-associated TCR beta chains showed more clonal expansion and lower generation probabilities than non-associated chains that were equally common. An earlier analysis of approximately 590 of the donors showed that most TCR beta V segments appeared in productive rearrangements either about 87% or about 30% of the time, which broadly matched IMGT annotations. Strong co-occurrence of HLA alleles, especially DR and DQ, made assigning TCR associations to individual alleles difficult. A cluster of highly shared sequence variants was judged likely to represent a technical artifact of the sequencing pipeline. The authors suggested that the approach could potentially be extended to other disease states and immunological phenotypes. Sequencing depth was assumed to be roughly uniform across donors in the presence/absence analyses, though that assumption may not hold. A total of 150 or so TCR beta chains were listed by the study as associated with cytomegalovirus. Because the 87-base-pair reads could not distinguish some IMGT-functional V segments, including TRBV6-2 and TRBV6-3, those segments were excluded. Most TCR sequences were seen in very few donors, while some public TCRs were found in many individuals. Immune exposure information for the cohort was limited to CMV serostatus. According to a later genetic analysis, donors in an Asian-associated ancestry cluster had fewer N-insertions in productive TCRs than the roughly 700-donor mean. Linkage disequilibrium might explain the correlated functional status among segregating V segments, but an unknown experimental factor could not be ruled out. A later analysis found that most CMV-associated TCR beta chains appeared HLA-restricted, with HLA associations seemingly driven largely by CMV exposure. A further reported finding was that TCR beta sequences accurately predicted the HLA-A and HLA-B alleles for most subjects in the first cohort. In a later analysis, the rate of TCR association differed among HLA loci, with DRB1 alleles having the most associated TCRs and HLA-C alleles having the fewest. In vitro tests confirmed that a few of the cytomegalovirus-associated TCR beta chains recognize cytomegalovirus antigens.

The cohort comprised some 700 healthy bone marrow donors. At the time of sampling, all cohort members were nominally healthy, though unrecorded immune exposures were likely present. The donor tested CMV seronegative and was one of the 352 seronegative cohort members. A peripheral blood sample was provided by each donor, and peripheral blood mononuclear cells were used for TCR beta sequencing. The Qiagen DNeasy Blood Extraction Kit was used to extract genomic DNA from the blood cell samples. Here V drops 5 bases and J drops 3 bases, and the junction holds 4 bases not matched to any gene. The germline V gene (reference sequence) specifies SEHNR as CDR1 and FQNEAQ as CDR2. The CDR3 sequence holds 15 residues, the cysteine and phenylalanine included. Only the CDR3 part of the read is kept: 45 bases, read in frame from the first base.

Sequencing used PBMCs. This sequence uses TRBV7-9 and TRBJ2-6; the junction holds 7 bases that match TRBD1. This sequence was found in a male donor in good health and CMV-seronegative. The DNA is as follows: TGTGCCAGCAGCGTAGGGACAGTTGGGGCCAACGTCCTGACTTTC. Its translation reads: CASSVGTVGANVLTF.